This T cell receptor (beta chain) was captured in a study of T cell repertoires in cytomegalovirus infection. Study findings and constraints: Clonotype analysis showed dominance of the ex vivo response by HLA-C-restricted CMV-specific TCR beta clonotypes.

Between the trimmed V and J ends, which lost 7 bases and 2 bases, there was a span of 20 bases. The CDR3 has 16 amino acids. Germline CDR1 reads LNHDA; CDR2 reads SQIVND (reference sequence). TCRdb reprocessed the reads via MiXCR and lists one record per CDR3 protein. The data show about half a million distinct CDR3 sequences, 30% to 35% seen once. As to this clonotype: Its specificity is not known.

V gene TRBV19 combines with J gene TRBJ1-1; TRBD1 is a possible D gene (5 bases). This sequence was found in a human donor in good health (CMV status not recorded). Some clones in this sample may be carry-over from other donors' samples. Here the sequenced sample was cultured PBMCs, taken from culture after CMV antigen stimulation. The CDR3 bases are TGTGCCAGTACACGAAGACAGTCGATTTATAACACTGAAGCTTTCTTT. Its translation is CASTRRQSIYNTEAFF.